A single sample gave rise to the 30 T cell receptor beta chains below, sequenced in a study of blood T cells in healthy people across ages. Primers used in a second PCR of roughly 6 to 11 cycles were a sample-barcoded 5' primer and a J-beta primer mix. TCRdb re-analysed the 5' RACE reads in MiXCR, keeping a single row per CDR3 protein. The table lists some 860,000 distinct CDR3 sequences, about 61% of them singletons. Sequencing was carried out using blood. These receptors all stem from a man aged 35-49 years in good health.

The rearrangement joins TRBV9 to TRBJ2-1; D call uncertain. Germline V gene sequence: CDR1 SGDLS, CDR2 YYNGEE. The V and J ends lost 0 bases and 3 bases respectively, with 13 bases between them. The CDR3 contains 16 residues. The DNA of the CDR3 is TGTGCCAGCAGCGTAGGAGGCGGCCCGGTCTACAATGAGCAGTTCTTC. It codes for CASSVGGGPVYNEQFF.

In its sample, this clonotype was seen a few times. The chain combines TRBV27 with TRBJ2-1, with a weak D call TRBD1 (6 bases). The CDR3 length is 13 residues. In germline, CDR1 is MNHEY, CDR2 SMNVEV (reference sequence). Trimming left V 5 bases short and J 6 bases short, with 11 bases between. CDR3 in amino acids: CASSVGASNEQFF. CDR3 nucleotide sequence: TGTGCCAGCAGTGTGGGGGCCTCCAATGAGCAGTTCTTC.

DNA of the CDR3: TGTGCCACGCAGGCCTCGAGCACAGATACGCAGTATTTT. Translation gives CATQASSTDTQYF. This chain uses TRBV15 with TRBJ2-3, with unresolved D. The CDR3 totals 13 residues. Trimming left V 9 bases short and J 0 bases short, with 10 bases between. Germline V CDR1 and CDR2: LNHNV, YYDKDF (reference sequence).

The CDR3 DNA reads TGCGCCAGCAGCCAAGATTGGGGAGTAGAGTATGGCTACACCTTC. Translating it yields CASSQDWGVEYGYTF. The chain combines TRBV4-3 with TRBJ1-2, with D unresolved. V lost 0 bases and J 5 bases, leaving 13 bases between the germline ends. The germline V gene has CDR1 LGHNA and CDR2 YSLEER. The CDR3 is made up of 15 amino acids.

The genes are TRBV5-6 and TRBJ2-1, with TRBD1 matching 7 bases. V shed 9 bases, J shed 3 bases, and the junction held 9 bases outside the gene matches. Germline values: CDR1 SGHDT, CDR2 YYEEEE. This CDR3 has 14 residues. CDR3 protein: CATQNRGDYNEQFF. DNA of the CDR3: TGTGCCACGCAAAACAGGGGCGACTACAATGAGCAGTTCTTC.

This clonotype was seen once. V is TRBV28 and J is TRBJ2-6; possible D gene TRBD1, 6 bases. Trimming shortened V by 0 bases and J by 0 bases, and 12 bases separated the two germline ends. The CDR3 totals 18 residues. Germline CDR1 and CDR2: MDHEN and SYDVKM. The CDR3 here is CASSLWGAKSSGANVLTF. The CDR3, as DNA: TGTGCCAGCAGTTTATGGGGGGCCAAGAGCTCTGGGGCCAACGTCCTGACTTTC. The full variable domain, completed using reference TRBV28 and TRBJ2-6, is DVKVTQSSRYLVKRTGEKVFLECVQDMDHENMFWYRQDPGLGLRLIYFSYDVKMKEKGDIPEGYSVSREKKERFSLILESASTNQTSMYLCASSLWGAKSSGANVLTFGAGSRLTVL.

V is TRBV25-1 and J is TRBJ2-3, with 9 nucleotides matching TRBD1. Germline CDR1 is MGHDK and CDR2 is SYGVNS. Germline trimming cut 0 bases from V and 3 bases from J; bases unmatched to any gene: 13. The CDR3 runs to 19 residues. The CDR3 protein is CASSEYQYRDRVGTDTQYF. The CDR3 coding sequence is TGTGCCAGCAGTGAATATCAGTACCGGGACAGGGTTGGGACAGATACGCAGTATTTT.

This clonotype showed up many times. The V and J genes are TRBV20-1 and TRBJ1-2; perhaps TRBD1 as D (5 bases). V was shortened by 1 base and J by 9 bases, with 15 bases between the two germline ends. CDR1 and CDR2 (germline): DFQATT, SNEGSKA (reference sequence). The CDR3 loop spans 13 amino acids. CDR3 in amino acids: CSARAELAGRYTF. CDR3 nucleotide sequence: TGCAGTGCTAGAGCTGAGTTGGCGGGGCGCTACACCTTC.

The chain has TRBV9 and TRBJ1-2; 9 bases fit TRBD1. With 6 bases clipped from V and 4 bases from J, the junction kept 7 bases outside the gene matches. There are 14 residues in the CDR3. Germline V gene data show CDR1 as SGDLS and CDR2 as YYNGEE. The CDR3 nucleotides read TGTGCCAGCAATCAGGGACAGGGCCTCTATGGCTACACCTTC. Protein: CASNQGQGLYGYTF.

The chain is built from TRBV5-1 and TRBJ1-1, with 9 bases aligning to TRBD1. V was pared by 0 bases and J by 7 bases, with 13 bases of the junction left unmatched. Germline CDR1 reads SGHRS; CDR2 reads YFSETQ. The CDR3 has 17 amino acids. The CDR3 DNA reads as TGCGCCAGCAGCTTGGCTTTTTGGGGGACAGGGTTTTATGAAGCTTTCTTT. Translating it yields CASSLAFWGTGFYEAFF. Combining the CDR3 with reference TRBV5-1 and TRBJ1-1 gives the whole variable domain KAGVTQTPRYLIKTRGQQVTLSCSPISGHRSVSWYQQTPGQGLQFLFEYFSETQRNKGNFPGRFSGRQFSNSRSEMNVSTLELGDSALYLCASSLAFWGTGFYEAFFGQGTRLTVV.

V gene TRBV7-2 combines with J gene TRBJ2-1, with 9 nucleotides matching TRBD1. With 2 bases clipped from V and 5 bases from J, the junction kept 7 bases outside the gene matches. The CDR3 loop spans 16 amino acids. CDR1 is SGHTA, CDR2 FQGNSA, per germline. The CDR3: CASSLRPGQGHNEQFF. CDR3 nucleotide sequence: TGTGCCAGCAGCTTACGTCCGGGACAGGGACACAATGAGCAGTTCTTC.

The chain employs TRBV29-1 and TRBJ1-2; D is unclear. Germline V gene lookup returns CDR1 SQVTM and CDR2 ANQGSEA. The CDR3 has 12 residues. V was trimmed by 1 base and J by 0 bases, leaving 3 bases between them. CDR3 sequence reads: CSVEVPNYGYTF. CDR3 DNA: TGCAGCGTTGAAGTCCCTAACTATGGCTACACCTTC.

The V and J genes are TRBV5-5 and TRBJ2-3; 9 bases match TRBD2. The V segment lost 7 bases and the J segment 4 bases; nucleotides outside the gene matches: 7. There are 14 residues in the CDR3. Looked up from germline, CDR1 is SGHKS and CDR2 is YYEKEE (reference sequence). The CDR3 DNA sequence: TGTGCCAGCGGACCGGGACTAGCCTCAGATACGCAGTATTTT. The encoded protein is CASGPGLASDTQYF.

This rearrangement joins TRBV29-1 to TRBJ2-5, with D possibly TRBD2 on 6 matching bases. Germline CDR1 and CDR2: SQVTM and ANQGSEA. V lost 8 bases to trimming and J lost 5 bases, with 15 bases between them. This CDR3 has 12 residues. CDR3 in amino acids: CSLGPGRETQYF. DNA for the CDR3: TGCAGCCTCGGGCCGGGGAGGGAGACCCAGTACTTC.

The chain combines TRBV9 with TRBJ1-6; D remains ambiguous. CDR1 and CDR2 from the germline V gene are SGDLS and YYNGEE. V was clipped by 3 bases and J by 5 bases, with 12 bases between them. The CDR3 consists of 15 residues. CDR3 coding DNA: TGTGCCAGCAGCGCCCTTGGGGAAGATAATTCACCCCTCCACTTT. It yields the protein CASSALGEDNSPLHF. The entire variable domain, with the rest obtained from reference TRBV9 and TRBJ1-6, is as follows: DSGVTQTPKHLITATGQRVTLRCSPRSGDLSVYWYQQSLDQGLQFLIQYYNGEERAKGNILERFSAQQFPDLHSELNLSSLELGDSALYFCASSALGEDNSPLHFGNGTRLTVT.

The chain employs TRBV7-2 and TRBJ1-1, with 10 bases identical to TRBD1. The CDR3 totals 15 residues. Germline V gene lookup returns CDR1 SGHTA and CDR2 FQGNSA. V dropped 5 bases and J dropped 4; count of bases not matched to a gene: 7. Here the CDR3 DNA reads TGTGCCAGCAGCCCCCGACAGGGGGCTAGCACTGAAGCTTTCTTT. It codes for CASSPRQGASTEAFF.

The CDR3 protein is CASSLGAGANTGELFF. CDR3 DNA sequence: TGCGCCAGCAGCCTAGGGGCGGGAGCGAACACCGGGGAGCTGTTTTTT. The rearrangement joins TRBV4-3 to TRBJ2-2; 7 bases match TRBD2. V was pared by 4 bases and J by 0 bases, with 5 bases of the junction left unmatched. The CDR3 extends over 16 amino acids. Germline values: CDR1 LGHNA, CDR2 YSLEER.

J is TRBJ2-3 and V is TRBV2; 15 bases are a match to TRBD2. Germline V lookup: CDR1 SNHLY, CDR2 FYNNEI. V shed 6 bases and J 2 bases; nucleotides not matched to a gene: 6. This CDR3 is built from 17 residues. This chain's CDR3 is CASRPGLAGGYTDTQYF. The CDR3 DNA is TGTGCCAGCAGACCGGGACTAGCGGGAGGTTACACAGATACGCAGTATTTT.

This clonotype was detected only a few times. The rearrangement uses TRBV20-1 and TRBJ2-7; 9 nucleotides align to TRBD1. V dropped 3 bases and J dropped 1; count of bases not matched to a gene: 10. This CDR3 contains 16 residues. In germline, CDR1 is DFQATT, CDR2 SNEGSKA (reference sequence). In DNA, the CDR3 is TGCAGTGCTAGTATCATCGGACAGGGGCTTTCCTACGAGCAGTACTTC. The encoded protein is CSASIIGQGLSYEQYF.

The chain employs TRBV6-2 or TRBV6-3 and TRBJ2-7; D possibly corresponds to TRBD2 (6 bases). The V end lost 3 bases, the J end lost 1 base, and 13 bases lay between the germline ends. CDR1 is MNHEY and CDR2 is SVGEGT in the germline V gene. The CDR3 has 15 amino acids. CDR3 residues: CASSYWDFSSYEQYF. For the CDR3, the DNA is TGTGCCAGCAGTTATTGGGACTTTTCATCCTACGAGCAGTACTTC.

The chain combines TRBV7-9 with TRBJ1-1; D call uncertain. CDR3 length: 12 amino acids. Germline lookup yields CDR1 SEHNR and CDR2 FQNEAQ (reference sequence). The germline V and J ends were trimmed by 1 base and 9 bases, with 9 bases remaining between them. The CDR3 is CASSLESRQAFF. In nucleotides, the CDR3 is TGTGCCAGCAGCTTAGAGTCCAGGCAAGCTTTCTTT.

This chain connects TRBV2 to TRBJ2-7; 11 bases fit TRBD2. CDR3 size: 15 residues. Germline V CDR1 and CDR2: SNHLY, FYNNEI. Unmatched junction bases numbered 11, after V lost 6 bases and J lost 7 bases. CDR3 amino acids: CASSPELAGVGEQYF. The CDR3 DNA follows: TGTGCCAGCAGCCCCGAACTAGCGGGAGTAGGAGAGCAGTACTTC.

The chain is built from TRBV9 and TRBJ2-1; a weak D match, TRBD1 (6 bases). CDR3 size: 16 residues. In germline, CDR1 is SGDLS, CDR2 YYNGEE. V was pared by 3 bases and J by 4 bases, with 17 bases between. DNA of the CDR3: TGTGCCAGCAGCGCCCCATCTGGAACAGGGTACAATGAGCAGTTCTTC. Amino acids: CASSAPSGTGYNEQFF.

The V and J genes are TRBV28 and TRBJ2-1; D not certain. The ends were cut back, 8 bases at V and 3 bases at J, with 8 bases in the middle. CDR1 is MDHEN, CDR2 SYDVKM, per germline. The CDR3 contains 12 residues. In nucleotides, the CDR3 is TGTGCCAGCCACGGTAACTACAATGAGCAGTTCTTC. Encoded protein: CASHGNYNEQFF.

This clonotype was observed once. As DNA, the CDR3 is TGTGCCAGCAGCGTAGGAGACAGGGGCTACAATGAGCAGTTCTTC. Translation gives CASSVGDRGYNEQFF. The chain couples TRBV9 to TRBJ2-1, with 8 bases matching TRBD1. Germline assignment: CDR1 SGDLS and CDR2 YYNGEE. V shed 0 bases and J 3 bases; nucleotides not matched to a gene: 2. The CDR3 has 15 residues.

CDR3 DNA sequence: TGTGCCAGCAGCTTAGTATGGGGAACTTCTAGCACAGATACGCAGTATTTT. Amino acids: CASSLVWGTSSTDTQYF. V and J are TRBV11-2 and TRBJ2-3; unclear D gene. CDR1 is SGHAT and CDR2 is FQNNGV in the germline V gene. CDR3 length equals 17 residues. The V and J ends lost 1 base and 0 bases respectively, with 14 bases between them.

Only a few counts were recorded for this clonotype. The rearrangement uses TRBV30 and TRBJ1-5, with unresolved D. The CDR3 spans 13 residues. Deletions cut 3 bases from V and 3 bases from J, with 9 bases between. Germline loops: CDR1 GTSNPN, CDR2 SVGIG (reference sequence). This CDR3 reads CAWSARANQPQHF. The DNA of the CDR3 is TGTGCCTGGAGCGCCCGGGCCAATCAGCCCCAGCATTTT.

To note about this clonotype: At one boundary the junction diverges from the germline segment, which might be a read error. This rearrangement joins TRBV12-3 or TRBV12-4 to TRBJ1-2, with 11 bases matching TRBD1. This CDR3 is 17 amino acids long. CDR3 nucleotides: TGTGCCAGCAGACACAGCGGGACAGGGGGAAATAACCATGGCTACACCTTC. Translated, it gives CASRHSGTGGNNHGYTF.

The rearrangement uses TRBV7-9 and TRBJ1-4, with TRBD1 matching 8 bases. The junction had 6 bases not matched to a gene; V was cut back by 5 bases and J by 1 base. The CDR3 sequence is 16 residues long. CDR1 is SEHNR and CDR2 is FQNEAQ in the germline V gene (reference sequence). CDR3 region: CASSDYTGGTNEKLFF. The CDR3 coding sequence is TGTGCCAGCAGCGACTATACAGGGGGAACTAATGAAAAACTGTTTTTT.

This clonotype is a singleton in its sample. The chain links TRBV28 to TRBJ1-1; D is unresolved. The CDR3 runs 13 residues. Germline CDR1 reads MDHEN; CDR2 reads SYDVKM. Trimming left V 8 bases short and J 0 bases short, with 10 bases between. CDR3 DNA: TGTGCCAGCCGCTTGGATCTGAACACTGAAGCTTTCTTT. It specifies CASRLDLNTEAFF. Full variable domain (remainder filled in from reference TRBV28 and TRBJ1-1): DVKVTQSSRYLVKRTGEKVFLECVQDMDHENMFWYRQDPGLGLRLIYFSYDVKMKEKGDIPEGYSVSREKKERFSLILESASTNQTSMYLCASRLDLNTEAFFGQGTRLTVV.